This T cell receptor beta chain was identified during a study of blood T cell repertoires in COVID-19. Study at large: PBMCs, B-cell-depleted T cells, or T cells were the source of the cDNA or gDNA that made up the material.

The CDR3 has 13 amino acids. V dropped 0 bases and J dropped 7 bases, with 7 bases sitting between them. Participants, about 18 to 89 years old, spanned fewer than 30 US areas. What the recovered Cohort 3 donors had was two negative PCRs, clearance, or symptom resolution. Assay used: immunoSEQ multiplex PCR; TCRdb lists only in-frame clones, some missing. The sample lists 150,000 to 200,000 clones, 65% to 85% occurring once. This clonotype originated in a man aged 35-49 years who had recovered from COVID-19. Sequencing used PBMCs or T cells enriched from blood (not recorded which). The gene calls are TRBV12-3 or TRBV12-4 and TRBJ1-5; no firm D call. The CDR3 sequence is CASSLAHNQPQHF. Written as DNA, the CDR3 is TGTGCCAGCAGTTTAGCGCACAACCAGCCCCAGCATTTT.